This note documents a single T cell receptor (beta chain) sequence. Its antigen is undetermined. This entry comes from a study of cytomegalovirus exposure and HLA in healthy donors. Study findings and constraints: There were 160 or so TCR beta chains listed as cytomegalovirus-associated. Sequencing probably produced one cluster of sequence variants that were highly shared.

The PCR made use of 60 Vbeta and 13 Jbeta primers. Produced via immunoSEQ multiplex PCR; TCRdb's table is partial and in-frame only. Counted here are some 98,000 clones, under 85% occurring once; the ten biggest clones make up around 3.6%. The source of this sequence is a female donor in good health and CMV-seropositive. Material: PBMCs.

DNA for the CDR3: TGTGCCAGCATGTCGGATACGCAGTATTTT. This translates into CASMSDTQYF. This chain joins TRBV27 and TRBJ2-3; D is uncertain. In germline, CDR1 is MNHEY, CDR2 SMNVEV (reference sequence). V was pared by 7 bases and J by 6 bases, with 5 bases between. The CDR3 extends over 10 amino acids.